This T cell receptor (beta chain) emerged from a study of response to subunit inactivated influenza vaccine. Study-wide results and limits: The authors suggested that every seasonal influenza vaccination recruits few new T cells.

MiXCR, applied by TCRdb to the RT-PCR reads, yields one record per CDR3 protein. The top ten hold under 30% of the sample, which has over 150,000 distinct CDR3 sequences, roughly 14% seen once. Concerning this clonotype itself: The antigen remains unidentified.

The V gene lost 0 bases and the J gene lost 2 bases, with 11 bases spanning the gap. CDR3 length: 14 amino acids. The germline gives CDR1 SQVTM, CDR2 ANQGSEA. The source was CD8+ T cells sorted from PBMCs, collected roughly 5 days after vaccination. The receptor comes from a man aged 45 to 65 who received an inactivated influenza vaccine. V and J are TRBV29-1 and TRBJ2-7; D may be TRBD1 (6 bases). The CDR3 reads CSVEDHQGPYEQYF. As DNA, the CDR3 is TGCAGCGTTGAAGATCATCAGGGGCCCTACGAGCAGTACTTC.